The 17 T cell receptor beta chains listed next were all sequenced from one sample in a study of T cell repertoires in cytomegalovirus infection. Their antigen targets remain unknown. TCRdb redid the calling of the reads with MiXCR, one entry per CDR3 protein. The sample lists approximately 120,000 distinct CDR3 sequences; about 30% were seen once. The sample here was CD8+ T cells from cultured PBMCs, taken from culture after CMV antigen stimulation. The origin of the receptors is a human donor in good health (CMV status not recorded). Some clones in this sample may be carry-over from other donors' samples.

As concerns this clonotype: Being one base from a much bigger clone, this may be a read error. DNA for the CDR3: TGTGCCTGGAGTGGGGGACAGGGGAAACATGGCTACACCTTC. It codes for CAWSGGQGKHGYTF. The V call is TRBV30, the J call TRBJ1-2; 10 bases are shared with TRBD1. V dropped 1 base and J dropped 6; count of bases not matched to a gene: 5. CDR1 is GTSNPN, CDR2 SVGIG, per germline (reference sequence). The CDR3 totals 14 residues.

This clonotype turned up a few times. V gene TRBV19 combines with J gene TRBJ1-1; D gene ambiguous. From germline, CDR1 is LNHDA and CDR2 SQIVND (reference sequence). The V end lost 7 bases, the J end lost 1 base, and 10 bases lay between the germline ends. This CDR3 contains 13 residues. The CDR3 DNA follows: TGTGCCAGTACTCGAACAGAGAACACTGAAGCTTTCTTT. Its translation: CASTRTENTEAFF.

Comment on this clonotype: Likely a read error: the CDR3 ends without its conserved phenylalanine or tryptophan. The rearrangement links TRBV30 to TRBJ2-2; TRBD2 matches 8 bases. V trimming: 1 base; J trimming: 3 bases; junction bases outside the gene matches: 1. CDR1 is GTSNPN, CDR2 SVGIG, per germline (reference sequence). This CDR3 region has 14 residues. CDR3 residues: CAWSAGGHTGELFS. The CDR3 coding sequence is TGTGCCTGGAGTGCGGGGGGGCACACCGGGGAGCTGTTTTCT.

The chain has TRBV27 and TRBJ1-5; no clear D. V was cut by 2 bases and J by 6 bases, with 11 bases left in between. The CDR3 is made up of 14 amino acids. The V gene's germline CDR1 is MNHEY and CDR2 SMNVEV (reference sequence). DNA of the CDR3: TGTGCCAGCAGTTTACGGGGAGAGGGTCAGCCCCAGCATTTT. Translation: CASSLRGEGQPQHF.

The chain combines TRBV6-1 with TRBJ2-2; no clear D. The CDR3 is 14 amino acids. Per germline, CDR1 MNHNS and CDR2 SASEGT. V was pared by 5 bases and J by 0 bases, with 7 bases between. In DNA form, the CDR3 reads TGTGCCAGCAGTTGGGCAGCGAACACCGGGGAGCTGTTTTTT. Translation: CASSWAANTGELFF.

This rearrangement joins TRBV27 to TRBJ2-1; unclear D gene. The CDR3 is 18 residues long. The ends were cut back, 4 bases at V and 5 bases at J, with 24 bases in the middle. Germline V CDR1 and CDR2: MNHEY, SMNVEV (reference sequence). The CDR3 DNA is TGTGCCAGCAGTTATGTTACTCCGGGCCTCATGGGAAACAATGAGCAGTTCTTC. It specifies CASSYVTPGLMGNNEQFF.

In the case of this clonotype: Possible read error: a much larger clone is one base away. The chain is built from TRBV12-5 and TRBJ1-5; a possible D gene is TRBD1 (6 bases). Germline V gives CDR1 LGHNT, CDR2 FRNRAP. Trimming removed 0 bases from V and 7 bases from J, with 10 bases in between. There are 14 residues in the CDR3. The CDR3: CASGLVPQGQPQHF. The CDR3 DNA reads TGTGCTAGTGGTTTGGTCCCACAGGGACAGCCCCAGCATTTT.

The chain uses TRBV12-3 or TRBV12-4 and TRBJ1-2; D may be TRBD1 (6 bases). CDR3 size: 13 residues. V gave up 1 base and J gave up 5 bases, with 8 bases separating them. This CDR3 is CASSLGGQYGYTF. The CDR3 DNA sequence: TGTGCCAGCAGTTTAGGTGGACAGTATGGCTACACCTTC.

This chain uses TRBV20-1 with TRBJ2-5; tentative D call: TRBD1 (5 bases). In germline, CDR1 is DFQATT, CDR2 SNEGSKA (reference sequence). V was trimmed by 0 bases and J by 2 bases, leaving 13 bases between them. The CDR3 runs to 15 residues. Here the CDR3 reads CSARDLRAPQETQYF. In DNA, the CDR3 is TGCAGTGCTAGAGATCTCAGGGCACCACAAGAGACCCAGTACTTC.

This clonotype was counted many times. V and J are TRBV6-5 and TRBJ1-1, with D unresolved. The V and J ends lost 5 bases and 6 bases respectively, with 10 bases between them. This CDR3 has 12 amino acids. Germline V gene sequence: CDR1 MNHEY, CDR2 SVGAGI. In nucleotides, the CDR3 is TGTGCCAGCAGTCGCCCGGGATCTGAAGCTTTCTTT. Its protein is CASSRPGSEAFF.

The V and J genes are TRBV7-2 and TRBJ1-5; the D gene is possibly TRBD1 (5 bases). The V end was cut by 5 bases, the J end by 7 bases, with 12 bases between. The V gene's germline CDR1 is SGHTA and CDR2 FQGNSA. The CDR3 loop spans 13 amino acids. The CDR3 here is CASSPVGGQPQHF. Here the CDR3 DNA reads TGTGCCAGCAGCCCCGTCGGGGGGCAGCCCCAGCATTTT.

This clonotype was picked up a small number of times. V and J are TRBV7-6 and TRBJ2-1; the match to TRBD1 covers 7 bases. With 1 base clipped from V and 10 bases from J, the junction kept 10 bases outside the gene matches. This CDR3 is 15 amino acids long. Germline V lookup: CDR1 SGHVS, CDR2 FNYEAQ. CDR3 nucleotides: TGTGCCAGCAGCTTAGGAGGGGGCGCCTTGCAGGAGCAGTTCTTC. Its translation: CASSLGGGALQEQFF.

This rearrangement joins TRBV7-6 to TRBJ1-5; TRBD1 might be the D (6 bases). CDR3 length equals 14 residues. Trimming took off 1 base at V and 4 bases at J, with 8 bases between the two ends. The germline CDR1 and CDR2 sequences are SGHVS and FNYEAQ. The CDR3: CASSLGQENQPQHF. The DNA for the CDR3 is TGTGCCAGCAGCTTAGGACAGGAAAATCAGCCCCAGCATTTT.

The genes are TRBV5-4 and TRBJ2-3, with D unresolved. The CDR3 covers 14 residues. Looked up from germline, CDR1 is SGHNT and CDR2 is YYREEE (reference sequence). V was cut by 4 bases and J by 6 bases, with 15 bases left in between. CDR3 coding DNA: TGTGCCAGCAGCATCGGACGTGGCGGCGATACGCAGTATTTT. Encoded protein: CASSIGRGGDTQYF.

The DNA for the CDR3 is TGTGCCAGTAGCGGGACAGCCCGCAGGATGAACACTGAAGCTTTCTTT. It is translated as CASSGTARRMNTEAFF. The J gene is TRBJ1-1, the V gene TRBV19, with 7 bases fitting TRBD1. CDR1 and CDR2 from the germline V gene are LNHDA and SQIVND (reference sequence). Unmatched junction bases numbered 10, after V lost 6 bases and J lost 0 bases. CDR3 length: 16 amino acids.

The genes are TRBV19 and TRBJ2-1, with 7 nucleotides matching TRBD2. CDR1 is LNHDA, CDR2 SQIVND, per germline (reference sequence). This CDR3 is 15 amino acids long. The ends lost 3 bases at V and 1 base at J; junction bases unmatched: 3. The CDR3 sequence: CASSIGAGSYNEQFF. The DNA of the CDR3 is TGTGCCAGTAGTATCGGAGCGGGGTCCTACAATGAGCAGTTCTTC.

This clonotype has just a few counts. The chain recombines TRBV7-6 with TRBJ1-5, with D tentatively TRBD1 (6 bases). CDR1 and CDR2 (germline): SGHVS, FNYEAQ. V was trimmed by 2 bases and J by 2 bases, leaving 25 bases between them. This CDR3 comprises 20 residues. The CDR3 DNA reads as TGTGCCAGCAGCTTACCCATGGCAGGGCTACTACAGGGCGGCAATCAGCCCCAGCATTTT. Protein product: CASSLPMAGLLQGGNQPQHF.